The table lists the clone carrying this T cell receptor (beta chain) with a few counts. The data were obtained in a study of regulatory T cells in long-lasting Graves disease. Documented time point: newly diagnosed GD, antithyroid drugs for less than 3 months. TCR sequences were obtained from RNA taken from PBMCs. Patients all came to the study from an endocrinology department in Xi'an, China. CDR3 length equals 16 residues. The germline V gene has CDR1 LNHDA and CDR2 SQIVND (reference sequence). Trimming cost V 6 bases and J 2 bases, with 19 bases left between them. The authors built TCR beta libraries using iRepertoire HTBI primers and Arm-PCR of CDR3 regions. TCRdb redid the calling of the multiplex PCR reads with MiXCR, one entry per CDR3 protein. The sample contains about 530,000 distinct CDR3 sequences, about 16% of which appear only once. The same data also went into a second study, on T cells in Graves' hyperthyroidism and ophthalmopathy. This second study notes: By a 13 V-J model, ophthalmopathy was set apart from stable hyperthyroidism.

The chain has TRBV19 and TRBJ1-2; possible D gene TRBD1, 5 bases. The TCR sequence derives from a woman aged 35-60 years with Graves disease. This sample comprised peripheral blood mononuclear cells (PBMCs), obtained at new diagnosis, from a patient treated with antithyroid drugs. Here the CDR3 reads CASSPMWGPSNYGYTF. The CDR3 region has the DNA TGTGCCAGTAGCCCAATGTGGGGCCCCTCCAACTATGGCTACACCTTC.